This T cell receptor beta chain was profiled in a study of cytomegalovirus exposure and HLA in healthy donors. Whole-study findings and limits: TCR beta sequences numbering around 15,000 were associated with HLA alleles at 0.05 false discovery rate in a later analysis. A likely sequencing artifact accounted for one observed cluster of highly shared sequence variants. Through in vitro validation, three CMV-associated chains were shown to be specific for CMV antigens.

Trimming pared 4 bases from V and 5 bases from J, leaving 21 bases between. CDR3 length: 17 amino acids. The germline V gene encodes CDR1 MGHRA and CDR2 YSYEKL. A remark on this clone: The antigen remains unidentified.

The PCR employed 60 Vbeta primers together with 13 Jbeta primers. The method was immunoSEQ multiplex PCR; TCRdb's version includes in-frame clones alone and lacks a portion of them. The data show 150,000 to 200,000 clones, 81% seen once. This clonotype was sampled from a woman aged 25-40 years in good health and CMV-seronegative. The sequencing sample was made of PBMCs. V gene TRBV4-1 combines with J gene TRBJ2-1; D perhaps matches TRBD2 (6 bases). CDR3 amino acids: CASSRALNSGGNNEQFF. CDR3 in DNA: TGCGCCAGCAGCCGAGCGTTGAATTCTGGGGGGAACAATGAGCAGTTCTTC.